This TCR beta chain was sequenced in a study of regulatory dendritic cells for organ transplantation. This table comes from immunoSEQ multiplex PCR, and its TCRdb copy is limited to in-frame clones, with some not included. The sample lists some 13,000 clones, roughly 69% occurring once. The trim removed 0 bases at V and 7 bases at J, leaving 6 bases unmatched. Looked up from germline, CDR1 is LGHNA and CDR2 is YNFKEQ. The CDR3 is 15 residues long. A word on this clone: Its antigen remains unidentified.

The study, taken as a whole, reports: Mature dendritic cells appeared to drive more memory CD8+ clonal expansion than regulatory ones.

CFSE-labeled sorted T cells met regulatory or mature dendritic cells for 5 to 6 days. FACS sorted CD4+ or CD8+ T cells into CD45RA+ naive and CD45RO+ memory. The rearrangement links TRBV4-2 to TRBJ2-7; 10 nucleotides match TRBD2. The clonotype was recovered from a human donor in good health. Source material: naive CD4+ T cells from blood cultured with regulatory dendritic cells. Sample subset: CD45RA+ naive T cells. CDR3 sequence: CASSQDEAGGGEQYF. The CDR3 nucleotides read TGTGCCAGCAGCCAAGATGAAGCGGGGGGGGGAGAGCAGTACTTC.